The source of this T cell receptor beta chain is a study of siplizumab effects on memory and regulatory T cells. Study observations and caveats: Memory cells seemed less diverse than naive T cells, which seemed major alloresponse contributors. Whether the proliferating Tregs (from siplizumab cultures) were suppressive was not confirmed.

The CDR3 loop spans 14 amino acids. V shed 6 bases and J shed 3 bases, with 11 bases lying between them. From germline, CDR1 is MDHEN and CDR2 SYDVKM. Concerning this clone: The antigen is undetermined.

In each sample, about 100,000 TCR templates were assayed. This table comes from immunoSEQ multiplex PCR, and its TCRdb copy is limited to in-frame clones, with some not included. In the table there are approximately 92,000 clones, roughly 94% of which are singletons. This TCR was recovered from a human donor in good health. The chain joins TRBV28 to TRBJ2-2; D remains unclear. Material for sequencing was non-Treg CD4+ T cells sorted from blood. CDR3 amino acids: CASSLNRHTGELFF. CDR3 DNA sequence: TGTGCCAGCAGCCTGAATCGACACACCGGGGAGCTGTTTTTT.